The next 2 T cell receptor beta chains were all read from a single sample in a study of blood T cell repertoires in COVID-19. The table came from immunoSEQ multiplex PCR; TCRdb's copy has only in-frame clones and leaves some out. The table shows 350,000 to 400,000 clones, with roughly 90% occurring only once. The sample was PBMCs or T cells enriched from blood (not recorded which). These receptors were obtained from a woman in her thirties who had recovered from COVID-19.

This clone was seen just once. This rearrangement joins TRBV7-9 to TRBJ1-6, with D unresolved. CDR1 is SEHNR, CDR2 FQNEAQ, per germline (reference sequence). The CDR3 extends over 12 amino acids. Trimming cost V 0 bases and J 13 bases, with 7 bases left between them. The CDR3 loop reads CASSLARGPLHF. In nucleotides, the CDR3 is TGTGCCAGCAGCTTAGCCCGGGGTCCCCTCCACTTT.

This clone was seen a handful of times. V gene TRBV5-1 combines with J gene TRBJ2-7; possibly TRBD1 for D (6 bases). The germline gives CDR1 SGHRS, CDR2 YFSETQ. V lost 1 base and J lost 6, with 8 bases in between. CDR3 length: 12 amino acids. This CDR3 is CASSLWGREQYF. The DNA of the CDR3 is TGCGCCAGCAGCTTGTGGGGGCGCGAGCAGTACTTC.